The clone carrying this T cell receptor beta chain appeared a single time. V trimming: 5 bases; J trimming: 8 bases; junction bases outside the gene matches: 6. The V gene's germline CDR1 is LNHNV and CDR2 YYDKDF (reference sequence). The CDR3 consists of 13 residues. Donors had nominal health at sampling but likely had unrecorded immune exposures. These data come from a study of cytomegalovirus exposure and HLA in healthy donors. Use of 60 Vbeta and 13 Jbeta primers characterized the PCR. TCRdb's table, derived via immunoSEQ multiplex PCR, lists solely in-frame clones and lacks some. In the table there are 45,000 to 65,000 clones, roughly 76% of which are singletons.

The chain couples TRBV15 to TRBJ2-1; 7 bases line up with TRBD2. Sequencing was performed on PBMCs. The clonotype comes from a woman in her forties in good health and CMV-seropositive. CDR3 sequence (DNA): TGTGCCACCAGCGCGCGGGGGACGCATGAGCAGTTCTTC. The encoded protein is CATSARGTHEQFF.